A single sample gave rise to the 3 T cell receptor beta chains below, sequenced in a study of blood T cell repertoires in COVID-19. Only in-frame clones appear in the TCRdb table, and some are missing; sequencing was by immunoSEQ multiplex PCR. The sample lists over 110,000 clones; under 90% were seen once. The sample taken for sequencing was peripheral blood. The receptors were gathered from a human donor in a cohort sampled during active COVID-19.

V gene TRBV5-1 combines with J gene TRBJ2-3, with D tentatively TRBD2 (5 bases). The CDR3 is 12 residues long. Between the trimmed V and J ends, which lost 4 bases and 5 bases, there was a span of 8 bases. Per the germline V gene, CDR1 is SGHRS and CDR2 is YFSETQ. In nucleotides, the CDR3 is TGCGCCAGCAGCCCCCGGGGAGATACGCAGTATTTT. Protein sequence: CASSPRGDTQYF.

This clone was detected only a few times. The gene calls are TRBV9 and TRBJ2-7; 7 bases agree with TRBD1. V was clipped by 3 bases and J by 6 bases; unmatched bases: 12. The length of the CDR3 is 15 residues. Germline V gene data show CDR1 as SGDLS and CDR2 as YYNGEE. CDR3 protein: CASSATPGGQREQYF. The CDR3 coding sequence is TGTGCCAGCAGCGCCACCCCAGGGGGACAACGCGAGCAGTACTTC.

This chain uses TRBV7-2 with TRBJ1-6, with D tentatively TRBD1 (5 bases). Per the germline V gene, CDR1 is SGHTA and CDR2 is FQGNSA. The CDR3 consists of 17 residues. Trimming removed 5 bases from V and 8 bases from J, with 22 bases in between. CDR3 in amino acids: CASSPQAGGMRDSPLHF. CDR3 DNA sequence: TGTGCCAGCAGCCCCCAGGCCGGGGGGATGCGTGATTCACCCCTCCACTTT.